This passage covers 26 T cell receptor beta chains from one sample sequenced in a study of CD8+ T cells in alopecia areata. RNA extraction and reverse transcription yielded cDNA as sequencing template. Some clones are missing from TCRdb's copy, which holds only in-frame ones; the method was immunoSEQ multiplex PCR. The sample contains 150,000 to 200,000 clones, around 71% of which appear only once. Specimen: CD8+ T cells sorted from blood, collected at week 0. The receptors here all came from a human donor with alopecia areata.

The genes are TRBV29-1 and TRBJ2-1, with 7 bases that match TRBD1. This CDR3 has 10 amino acids. V was pared by 5 bases and J by 13 bases, with 5 bases of the junction left unmatched. The germline V gene encodes CDR1 SQVTM and CDR2 ANQGSEA. CDR3 amino acids: CSVTGASQFF. The CDR3 DNA reads as TGCAGCGTTACAGGGGCGTCACAGTTCTTC.

The CDR3 nucleotides are TGTGCCACCAGCAGTCGAGGGACAGCAAAAACCTACGAGCAGTACTTC. This sequence encodes CATSSRGTAKTYEQYF. The genes are TRBV15 and TRBJ2-7; 7 positions agree with TRBD1. Germline V gene lookup returns CDR1 LNHNV and CDR2 YYDKDF (reference sequence). With V trimmed by 3 bases and J by 2 bases, 10 bases remained unmatched. The CDR3 consists of 16 residues.

V is TRBV9 and J is TRBJ1-1; D remains ambiguous. CDR3 length: 14 residues. V dropped 4 bases and J dropped 1 base, with 11 bases sitting between them. Germline V gene data show CDR1 as SGDLS and CDR2 as YYNGEE. The DNA for the CDR3 is TGTGCCAGCAGCTCTCAAGAGGGGAACACTGAAGCTTTCTTT. The encoded protein is CASSSQEGNTEAFF.

This clone has just a few counts. The DNA of the CDR3 is TGTGCCAGTAGCACAGAGGACAGGGACCCACTGAATCAGCCCCAGCATTTT. It encodes CASSTEDRDPLNQPQHF. The V call is TRBV19, the J call TRBJ1-5; 8 bases line up with TRBD1. Germline assignment: CDR1 LNHDA and CDR2 SQIVND (reference sequence). The ends lost 6 bases at V and 4 bases at J; junction bases unmatched: 14. This CDR3 has 17 amino acids.

The J gene is TRBJ2-3, the V gene TRBV9; 7 positions agree with TRBD2. The germline CDR1 and CDR2 sequences are SGDLS and YYNGEE. The CDR3 is 15 residues long. V lost 4 bases, J lost 3 bases, and 8 bases stayed unmatched. The CDR3 region has the DNA TGTGCCAGCAGCCCCCCAAGGCGGGGGACAGATACGCAGTATTTT. Residues: CASSPPRRGTDTQYF.

This clone has a handful of counts. The gene calls are TRBV5-1 and TRBJ2-2; D uncertain. Trimming removed 4 bases from V and 0 bases from J, with 7 bases in between. Germline V gene sequence: CDR1 SGHRS, CDR2 YFSETQ. CDR3 length equals 14 residues. CDR3 nucleotide sequence: TGCGCCAGCAGCCCCTACACGAACACCGGGGAGCTGTTTTTT. Encoded protein: CASSPYTNTGELFF.

The chain uses TRBV5-6 and TRBJ2-7; D gene unclear. The ends were cut back, 2 bases at V and 0 bases at J, with 6 bases in the middle. The CDR3 has 13 amino acids. CDR1 is SGHDT and CDR2 is YYEEEE in the germline V gene. As DNA, the CDR3 is TGTGCCAGCAGCTTTGGGGTCTCCTACGAGCAGTACTTC. Protein sequence: CASSFGVSYEQYF.

This rearrangement joins TRBV23-1 to TRBJ2-1, with a tentative D call TRBD1 (5 bases). TRBV23-1 is an ORF for which the function is uncertain. V shed 4 bases and J shed 6 bases, with 16 bases lying between them. This CDR3 region has 15 residues. The CDR3 DNA follows: TGCGCCAGCAGTCTAAGGGGCGCCCGATCCAATGAGCAGTTCTTC. Protein product: CASSLRGARSNEQFF.

The chain couples TRBV5-6 to TRBJ1-2, with TRBD1 as a possible D gene (5 bases). V lost 4 bases and J 4 bases, leaving 14 bases between the germline ends. Per germline, CDR1 SGHDT and CDR2 YYEEEE. CDR3 length equals 14 residues. CDR3 sequence: CASSPWDFLYGYTF. The CDR3, as DNA: TGTGCCAGCAGCCCTTGGGACTTCCTCTATGGCTACACCTTC. Based on the CDR3 plus reference TRBV5-6 and TRBJ1-2, the full variable domain is DAGVTQSPTHLIKTRGQQVTLRCSPKSGHDTVSWYQQALGQGPQFIFQYYEEEERQRGNFPDRFSGHQFPNYSSELNVNALLLGDSALYLCASSPWDFLYGYTFGSGTRLTVV.

The CDR3 is CASSQDLNGGNQPQHF. Written as DNA, the CDR3 is TGTGCCAGCAGCCAAGATTTAAATGGGGGCAATCAGCCCCAGCATTTT. The V and J genes are TRBV4-2 and TRBJ1-5; D gene ambiguous. CDR1 and CDR2 (germline): LGHNA, YNFKEQ. CDR3 size: 16 residues. V lost 0 bases to trimming and J lost 2 bases, with 11 bases between them.

The chain combines TRBV30 with TRBJ2-3; TRBD2 matches at 8 bases. This CDR3 spans 14 amino acids. V shed 5 bases and J 0 bases; nucleotides not matched to a gene: 4. Germline CDR1 GTSNPN, CDR2 SVGIG (reference sequence). The DNA for the CDR3 is TGTGCCTGGCAGCGGGGGACTAGCACAGATACGCAGTATTTT. Its protein product is CAWQRGTSTDTQYF.

V is TRBV7-2 and J is TRBJ2-7; no clear D gene. Trimming shortened V by 4 bases and J by 6 bases, and 16 bases separated the two germline ends. CDR1 and CDR2 from the germline V gene are SGHTA and FQGNSA. This CDR3 has 14 amino acids. The CDR3, as DNA: TGTGCCAGCAGCTCCCTAACCCCGAACCGCGAGCAGTACTTC. It encodes CASSSLTPNREQYF.

As for this clone: Other DNA sequences of this sample code for an identical CDR3. This chain joins TRBV30 and TRBJ2-7; D may be TRBD1 (6 bases). CDR1 and CDR2 from the germline V gene are GTSNPN and SVGIG (reference sequence). The CDR3 loop spans 12 amino acids. V shed 0 bases and J shed 6 bases, with 9 bases lying between them. The CDR3 nucleotides read TGTGCCTGGAGTGTACTAGGGGGCGAGCAGTACTTC. It is translated as CAWSVLGGEQYF. Full variable domain (outside the CDR3, taken from reference TRBV30 and TRBJ2-7): SQTIHQWPATLVQPVGSPLSLECTVEGTSNPNLYWYRQAAGRGLQLLFYSVGIGQISSEVPQNLSASRPQDRQFILSSKKLLLSDSGFYLCAWSVLGGEQYFGPGTRLTVT.

V is TRBV25-1 and J is TRBJ2-5; D remains ambiguous. There are 10 residues in the CDR3. Per germline, CDR1 MGHDK and CDR2 SYGVNS. V was clipped by 2 bases and J by 5 bases, with 0 bases between them. DNA of the CDR3: TGTGCCAGCAGTGAAGAGACCCAGTACTTC. It translates to CASSEETQYF.

This clone was recorded a few times. The DNA of the CDR3 is TGTGCCAGCAGTAGATCAAATGAGCAGTTCTTC. The encoded protein is CASSRSNEQFF. This chain joins TRBV6-1 and TRBJ2-1; D gene uncertain. V was clipped by 5 bases and J by 7 bases, with 6 bases between them. CDR3 length equals 11 residues. Germline V CDR1 and CDR2: MNHNS, SASEGT.

The V gene is TRBV5-6, the J gene TRBJ2-1; TRBD1 matches 8 bases. The CDR3 extends over 14 amino acids. Per germline, CDR1 SGHDT and CDR2 YYEEEE. V trimming: 4 bases; J trimming: 4 bases; junction bases outside the gene matches: 4. The CDR3, as DNA: TGTGCCAGCAGCCAGGGGGCTAGATACAATGAGCAGTTCTTC. Translated, it gives CASSQGARYNEQFF.

In nucleotides, the CDR3 is TGTGCCAGCAGTCCAATTGGGGTGGCAAATGAGCAGTTCTTC. Amino acid sequence: CASSPIGVANEQFF. The chain is built from TRBV27 and TRBJ2-1, with D hard to call. The CDR3 is made up of 14 amino acids. Germline-derived CDR1 and CDR2 are MNHEY and SMNVEV (reference sequence). Trimming removed 5 bases at V and 7 bases at J, with 15 bases between.

V is TRBV15 and J is TRBJ1-4, with D possibly matching TRBD1 (5 bases). The CDR3 is 16 residues long. Trimming removed 4 bases at V and 0 bases at J, with 12 bases between. Germline V CDR1 and CDR2: LNHNV, YYDKDF (reference sequence). The CDR3: CATSTNLQATNEKLFF. As DNA, the CDR3 is TGTGCCACCAGCACCAATTTACAGGCAACTAATGAAAAACTGTTTTTT.

This chain links TRBV2 with TRBJ2-5, with TRBD1 matching 9 bases. V gave up 3 bases and J gave up 3 bases; unmatched junction bases: 2. The CDR3 runs to 14 residues. Germline V gene data show CDR1 as SNHLY and CDR2 as FYNNEI. CDR3 loop: CASSDGTGKETQYF. The CDR3 nucleotides read TGTGCCAGCAGTGATGGGACAGGGAAAGAGACCCAGTACTTC.

This clone was seen a handful of times. The chain uses TRBV27 and TRBJ2-7; D is unresolved. Trimming left V 3 bases short and J 7 bases short, with 10 bases between. Germline values: CDR1 MNHEY, CDR2 SMNVEV (reference sequence). This CDR3 spans 12 amino acids. CDR3 DNA sequence: TGTGCCAGCAGTTTCGTGGGTCGGGAGCAGTACTTC. This translates into CASSFVGREQYF.

The chain employs TRBV15 and TRBJ2-7; D may match TRBD1 or TRBD2 (5 bases each). CDR1 and CDR2 (germline): LNHNV, YYDKDF (reference sequence). CDR3 length: 13 amino acids. V was shortened by 1 base and J by 3 bases, with 7 bases between the two germline ends. The CDR3 sequence: CATSRGGNYEQYF. The CDR3 DNA sequence: TGTGCCACCAGCAGAGGGGGGAACTACGAGCAGTACTTC.

In DNA form, the CDR3 reads TGTGCCAGCAGCTTAGACGAAGCTTTCTTT. Its translation is CASSLDEAFF. The J gene is TRBJ1-1, the V gene TRBV7-9; D remains unclear. This CDR3 has 10 amino acids. The ends were cut back, 1 base at V and 8 bases at J, with 2 bases in the middle. Germline CDR1 reads SEHNR; CDR2 reads FQNEAQ (reference sequence). Variable domain in full (rest from reference TRBV7-9 and TRBJ1-1): DTGVSQNPRHKITKRGQNVTFRCDPISEHNRLYWYRQTLGQGPEFLTYFQNEAQLEKSRLLSDRFSAERPKGSFSTLEIQRTEQGDSAMYLCASSLDEAFFGQGTRLTVV.

V gene TRBV9 combines with J gene TRBJ1-1, with D unclear. The CDR3 is 14 residues long. CDR1 and CDR2 (germline): SGDLS, YYNGEE. V lost 7 bases, J lost 1 base, and 14 bases lay in between. As DNA, the CDR3 is TGTGCCAGCGGACGCAAGGCGGGGAACACTGAAGCTTTCTTT. Translated: CASGRKAGNTEAFF.

The chain links TRBV6-5 to TRBJ1-6; perhaps TRBD1 as D (6 bases). The CDR3 sequence is 15 residues long. V lost 2 bases, J lost 9 bases, and 14 bases lay in between. CDR1 is MNHEY and CDR2 is SVGAGI in the germline V gene. The CDR3 DNA sequence: TGTGCCAGCAGTTACGTTTGGACAGTAGGTTCACCCCTCCACTTT. Its translation is CASSYVWTVGSPLHF.

V usage is TRBV5-6 and J usage is TRBJ2-3; D remains ambiguous. In germline, CDR1 is SGHDT, CDR2 YYEEEE. The CDR3 consists of 15 residues. The ends were cut back, 2 bases at V and 5 bases at J, with 15 bases in the middle. Here the CDR3 reads CASSFGSPMGDTQYF. The DNA of the CDR3 is TGTGCCAGCAGCTTCGGCTCTCCTATGGGAGATACGCAGTATTTT.

The chain has TRBV29-1 and TRBJ1-4, with TRBD1 identical over 7 bases. The germline gives CDR1 SQVTM, CDR2 ANQGSEA. The CDR3 is made up of 13 amino acids. Unmatched junction bases numbered 9, after V lost 6 bases and J lost 8 bases. CDR3 residues: CSVQGQLSEKLFF. Here the CDR3 DNA reads TGCAGCGTCCAGGGACAGCTCTCGGAAAAACTGTTTTTT.